This entry lists 12 T cell receptor beta chains sequenced from one sample in a study of technical replicates of blood from several donors. Only in-frame clones appear in the TCRdb table, and some are missing; sequencing was by immunoSEQ multiplex PCR. The sample consists of around 100,000 clones, roughly 94% of them appearing once. Sequenced input: T cells isolated from PBMCs. Receptors were obtained from a human donor in good health.

The rearrangement uses TRBV19 and TRBJ2-7; D perhaps matches TRBD1 (5 bases). This CDR3 spans 15 amino acids. Germline V gene sequence: CDR1 LNHDA, CDR2 SQIVND (reference sequence). The germline V and J ends were trimmed by 1 base and 1 base, with 11 bases remaining between them. CDR3 nucleotide sequence: TGTGCCAGTAGTATAGTATACGGACATTCCTACGAGCAGTACTTC. It codes for CASSIVYGHSYEQYF.

This chain connects TRBV25-1 to TRBJ2-7; TRBD2 matches at 11 bases. From germline, CDR1 is MGHDK and CDR2 SYGVNS. The CDR3 extends over 15 amino acids. J lost 2 bases, V lost 6 bases, and 6 bases had no gene match. The DNA of the CDR3 is TGTGCCAGCAGCCTCCCGACTAGCGGGGCCTACGAGCAGTACTTC. Translation gives CASSLPTSGAYEQYF.

The chain carries TRBV5-6 and TRBJ2-3; weak D call: TRBD1 (6 bases). The germline CDR1 and CDR2 sequences are SGHDT and YYEEEE. The CDR3 totals 13 residues. Trimming pared 0 bases from V and 4 bases from J, leaving 6 bases between. CDR3 in DNA: TGTGCCAGCAGCTTGGGACAGGCAGATACGCAGTATTTT. As protein: CASSLGQADTQYF.

In DNA, the CDR3 is TGTGCCAGCAGACTTACCGGACAGGGGGACACTGAAGCTTTCTTT. It is translated as CASRLTGQGDTEAFF. V is TRBV2 and J is TRBJ1-1; 10 nucleotides agree with TRBD1. After removal of 6 bases from V and 3 bases from J, the junction contained 7 bases not matched to a gene. This CDR3 spans 15 amino acids. Germline CDR1 and CDR2: SNHLY and FYNNEI.

This rearrangement joins TRBV28 to TRBJ1-3, with TRBD1 as a possible D gene (5 bases). CDR1 is MDHEN, CDR2 SYDVKM, per germline. V was cut by 7 bases and J by 1 base, with 11 bases left in between. CDR3 length equals 14 residues. The CDR3 loop is CASNSGGSGNTIYF. The CDR3 coding sequence is TGTGCCAGCAATTCGGGGGGTTCTGGAAACACCATATATTTT.

The chain has TRBV28 and TRBJ2-3; TRBD2 might be the D (6 bases). CDR3 length: 16 amino acids. CDR1 and CDR2 (germline): MDHEN, SYDVKM. Deletions cut 4 bases from V and 0 bases from J, with 14 bases between. This CDR3 reads CASSYRRGASTDTQYF. The CDR3 nucleotides are TGTGCCAGCAGTTATCGGAGGGGAGCAAGCACAGATACGCAGTATTTT.

This chain connects TRBV29-1 to TRBJ2-3, with 8 nucleotides matching TRBD2. Germline V CDR1 and CDR2: SQVTM, ANQGSEA. The ends lost 1 base at V and 10 bases at J; junction bases unmatched: 7. The CDR3 runs 13 residues. This chain's CDR3 is CSVEAGGPGSQYF. CDR3 nucleotides: TGCAGCGTTGAAGCGGGAGGGCCCGGCTCGCAGTATTTT.

The V gene is TRBV6-6, the J gene TRBJ1-1; tentatively, D is TRBD1 (5 bases). The CDR3 runs to 13 residues. Germline V CDR1 and CDR2: MNHNY, SVGAGI (reference sequence). Trimming stripped 6 bases from V and 6 bases from J, with 14 bases between. The CDR3: CASSSTREAEAFF. The CDR3 region has the DNA TGTGCCAGCAGCTCCACCAGGGAGGCTGAAGCTTTCTTT.

This chain uses TRBV25-1 with TRBJ2-6, with TRBD2 matching 13 bases. Germline CDR1 MGHDK, CDR2 SYGVNS. The CDR3 covers 18 residues. The V and J ends lost 6 bases and 0 bases, in that order; junction bases with no gene match: 5. This CDR3 is CASSGTSGKSSGANVLTF. In nucleotides, the CDR3 is TGTGCCAGCAGCGGGACTAGCGGGAAGAGCTCTGGGGCCAACGTCCTGACTTTC.

This sequence joins TRBV29-1 and TRBJ2-7; D is perhaps TRBD1 (6 bases). The CDR3 runs 12 residues. Germline V CDR1 and CDR2: SQVTM, ANQGSEA. The ends were cut back, 4 bases at V and 2 bases at J, with 9 bases in the middle. The DNA for the CDR3 is TGCAGCGTTGTTCAGGGGACCTACGAGCAGTACTTC. Translating gives CSVVQGTYEQYF.

V and J are TRBV27 and TRBJ2-3, with 9 bases aligning to TRBD2. The CDR3 extends over 18 amino acids. The germline CDR1 and CDR2 sequences are MNHEY and SMNVEV (reference sequence). Trimming took 3 bases from V and 4 from J; bases not matched to a gene: 14. CDR3 sequence reads: CASSFLAGGPLGSDTQYF. In DNA, the CDR3 is TGTGCCAGCAGTTTCTTGGCGGGAGGGCCTTTGGGGTCAGATACGCAGTATTTT.

This clone was seen a single time. V gene TRBV10-3 combines with J gene TRBJ2-7, with 10 bases aligning to TRBD2. Germline trimming cut 5 bases from V and 4 bases from J; bases unmatched to any gene: 2. CDR3 length: 13 residues. CDR1 ENHRY and CDR2 SYGVKD come from the germline V gene. CDR3 bases: TGTGCCATCAGTAGCGGGAGGGAGTACGAGCAGTACTTC. This sequence encodes CAISSGREYEQYF.